The present entry profiles one T cell receptor beta chain with its context. The source of the sample is a study of neoadjuvant anti-PD-1 for oral cavity cancer. Study-wide background: Patients mostly received three to four biweekly nivolumab doses at 3 mg/kg before surgery.

The CDR3 sequence is 19 residues long. Germline CDR1 and CDR2: SGHKS and YYEKEE (reference sequence). V gave up 1 base and J gave up 10 bases, with 32 bases separating them. Sequencing was performed with immunoSEQ multiplex PCR; in TCRdb, only in-frame clones are kept and a portion is missing. Of over 60,000 clones listed, roughly nine tenths are singletons. Documented time point: after neoadjuvant nivolumab, at surgical resection. Blood cells were analyzed directly, without culture or expansion. This clonotype was obtained from a person aged 40 to 85 with oral cavity squamous cell carcinoma. The sample here was PBMCs, taken after nivolumab (anti-PD-1) treatment. The chain employs TRBV5-5 and TRBJ1-2; D is possibly TRBD1 (5 bases). CDR3 DNA: TGTGCCAGCAGCTTGCTGGGGTGGCCGACAGAAGCTAGGAGTACCATCTACACCTTC. The encoded protein is CASSLLGWPTEARSTIYTF.